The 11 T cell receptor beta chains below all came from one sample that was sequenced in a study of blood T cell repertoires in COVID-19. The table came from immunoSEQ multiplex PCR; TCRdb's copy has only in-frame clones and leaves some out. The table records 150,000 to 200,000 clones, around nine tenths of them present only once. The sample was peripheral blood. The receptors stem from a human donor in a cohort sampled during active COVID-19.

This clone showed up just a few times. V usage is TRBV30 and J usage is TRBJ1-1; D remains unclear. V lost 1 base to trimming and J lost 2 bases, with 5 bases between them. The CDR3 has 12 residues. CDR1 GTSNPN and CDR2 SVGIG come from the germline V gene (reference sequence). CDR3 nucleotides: TGTGCCTGGAGTGCCCAAAACACTGAAGCTTTCTTT. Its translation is CAWSAQNTEAFF.

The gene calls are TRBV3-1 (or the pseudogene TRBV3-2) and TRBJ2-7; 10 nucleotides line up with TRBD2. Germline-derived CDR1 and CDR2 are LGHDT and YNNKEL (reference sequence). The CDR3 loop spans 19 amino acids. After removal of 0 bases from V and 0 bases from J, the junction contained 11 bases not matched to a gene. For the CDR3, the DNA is TGTGCCAGCAGCCAAGATATCTTACTAGCGGGGCTGAGCTCCTACGAGCAGTACTTC. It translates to CASSQDILLAGLSSYEQYF.

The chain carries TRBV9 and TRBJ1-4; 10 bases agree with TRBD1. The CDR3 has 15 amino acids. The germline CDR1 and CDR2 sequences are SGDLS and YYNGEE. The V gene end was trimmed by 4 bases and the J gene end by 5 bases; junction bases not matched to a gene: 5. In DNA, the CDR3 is TGTGCCAGCAGCCCAGGACAGGGGGGGAATGAAAAACTGTTTTTT. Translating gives CASSPGQGGNEKLFF.

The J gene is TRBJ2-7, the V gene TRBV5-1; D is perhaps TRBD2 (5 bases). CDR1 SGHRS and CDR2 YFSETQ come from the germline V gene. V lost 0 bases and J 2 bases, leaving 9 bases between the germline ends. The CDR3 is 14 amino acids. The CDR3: CASSLGSGPYEQYF. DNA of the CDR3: TGCGCCAGCAGCTTGGGCAGCGGACCCTACGAGCAGTACTTC.

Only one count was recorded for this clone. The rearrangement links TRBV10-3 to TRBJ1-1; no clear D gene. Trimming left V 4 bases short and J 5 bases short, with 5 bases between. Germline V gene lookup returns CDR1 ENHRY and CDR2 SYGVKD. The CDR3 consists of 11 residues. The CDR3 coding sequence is TGTGCCATCAGTGGAGGAACTGAAGCTTTCTTT. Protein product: CAISGGTEAFF.

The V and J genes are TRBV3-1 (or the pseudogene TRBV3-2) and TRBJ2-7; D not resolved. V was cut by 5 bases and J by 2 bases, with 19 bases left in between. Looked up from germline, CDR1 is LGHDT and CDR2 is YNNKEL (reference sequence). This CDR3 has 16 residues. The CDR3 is CASSLSVQVRTYEQYF. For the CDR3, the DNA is TGTGCCAGCAGCTTAAGCGTCCAAGTACGGACCTACGAGCAGTACTTC.

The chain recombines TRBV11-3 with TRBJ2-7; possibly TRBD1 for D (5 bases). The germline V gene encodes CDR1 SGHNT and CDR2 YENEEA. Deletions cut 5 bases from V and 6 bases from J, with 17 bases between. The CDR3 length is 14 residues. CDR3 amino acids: CASSPDQGRGEQYF. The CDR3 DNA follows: TGTGCCAGCAGCCCAGACCAGGGTCGAGGCGAGCAGTACTTC.

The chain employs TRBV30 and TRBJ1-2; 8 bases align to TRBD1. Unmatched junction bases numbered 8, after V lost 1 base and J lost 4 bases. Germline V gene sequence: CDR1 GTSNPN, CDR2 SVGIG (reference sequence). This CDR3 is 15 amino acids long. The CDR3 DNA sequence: TGTGCCTGGAGTGACGGGACAGGATCTTTCTATGGCTACACCTTC. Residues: CAWSDGTGSFYGYTF.

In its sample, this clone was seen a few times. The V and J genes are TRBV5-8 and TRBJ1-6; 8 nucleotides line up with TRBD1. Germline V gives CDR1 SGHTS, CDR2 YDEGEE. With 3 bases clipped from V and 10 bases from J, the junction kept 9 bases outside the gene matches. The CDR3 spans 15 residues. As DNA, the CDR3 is TGTGCCAGCAGCTGGAAAACAGGGGGAGTCTCACCCCTCCACTTT. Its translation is CASSWKTGGVSPLHF.

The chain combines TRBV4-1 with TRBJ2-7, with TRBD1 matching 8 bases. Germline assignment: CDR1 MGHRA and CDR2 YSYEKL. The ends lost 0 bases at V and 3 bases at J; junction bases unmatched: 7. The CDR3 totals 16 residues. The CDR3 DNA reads TGCGCCAGCAGCCAAGATTCAGGGACAGGCGTCTACGAGCAGTACTTC. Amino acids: CASSQDSGTGVYEQYF.

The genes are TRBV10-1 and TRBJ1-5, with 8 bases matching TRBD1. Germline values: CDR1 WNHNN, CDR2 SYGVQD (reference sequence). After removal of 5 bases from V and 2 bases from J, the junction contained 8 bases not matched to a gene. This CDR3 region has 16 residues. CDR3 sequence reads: CASSPWDRHGNQPQHF. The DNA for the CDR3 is TGCGCCAGCAGTCCTTGGGACAGGCACGGCAATCAGCCCCAGCATTTT.